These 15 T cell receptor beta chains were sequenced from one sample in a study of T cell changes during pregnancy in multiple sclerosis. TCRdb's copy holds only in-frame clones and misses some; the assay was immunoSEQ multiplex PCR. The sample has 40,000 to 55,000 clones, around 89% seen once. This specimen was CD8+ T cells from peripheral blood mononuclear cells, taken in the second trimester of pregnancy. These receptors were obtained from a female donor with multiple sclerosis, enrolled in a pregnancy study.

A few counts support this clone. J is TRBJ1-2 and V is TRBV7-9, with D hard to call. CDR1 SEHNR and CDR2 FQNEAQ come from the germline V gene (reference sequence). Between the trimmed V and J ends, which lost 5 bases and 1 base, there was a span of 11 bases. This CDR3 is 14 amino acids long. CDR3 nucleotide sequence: TGTGCCAGCAGCCATAGTCTCCTTAACTATGGCTACACCTTC. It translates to CASSHSLLNYGYTF.

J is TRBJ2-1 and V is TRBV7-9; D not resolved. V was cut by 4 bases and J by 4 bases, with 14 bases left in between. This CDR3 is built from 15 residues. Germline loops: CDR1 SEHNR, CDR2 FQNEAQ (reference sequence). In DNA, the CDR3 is TGTGCCAGCAGCTCCACCAAGGCAGGATACAATGAGCAGTTCTTC. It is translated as CASSSTKAGYNEQFF. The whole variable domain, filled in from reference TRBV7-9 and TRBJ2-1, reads DTGVSQNPRHKITKRGQNVTFRCDPISEHNRLYWYRQTLGQGPEFLTYFQNEAQLEKSRLLSDRFSAERPKGSFSTLEIQRTEQGDSAMYLCASSSTKAGYNEQFFGPGTRLTVL.

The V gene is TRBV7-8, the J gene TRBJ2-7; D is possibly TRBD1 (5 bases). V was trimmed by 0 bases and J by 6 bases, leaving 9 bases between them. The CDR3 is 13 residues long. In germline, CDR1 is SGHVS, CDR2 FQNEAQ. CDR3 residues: CASSLANRPEQYF. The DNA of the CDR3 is TGTGCCAGCAGCTTAGCGAACAGGCCCGAGCAGTACTTC.

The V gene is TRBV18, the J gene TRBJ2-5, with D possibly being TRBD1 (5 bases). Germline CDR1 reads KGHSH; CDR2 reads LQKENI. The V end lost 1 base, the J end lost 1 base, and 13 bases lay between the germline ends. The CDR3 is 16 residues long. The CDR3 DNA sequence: TGTGCCAGCTCACCACGGACACCGCCGAGCCAAGAGACCCAGTACTTC. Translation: CASSPRTPPSQETQYF.

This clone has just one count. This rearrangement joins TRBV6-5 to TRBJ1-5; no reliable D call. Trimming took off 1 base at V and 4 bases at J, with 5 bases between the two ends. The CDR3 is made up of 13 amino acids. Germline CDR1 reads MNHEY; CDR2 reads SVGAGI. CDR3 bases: TGTGCCAGCAGTTACTTACGGAATCAGCCCCAGCATTTT. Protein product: CASSYLRNQPQHF.

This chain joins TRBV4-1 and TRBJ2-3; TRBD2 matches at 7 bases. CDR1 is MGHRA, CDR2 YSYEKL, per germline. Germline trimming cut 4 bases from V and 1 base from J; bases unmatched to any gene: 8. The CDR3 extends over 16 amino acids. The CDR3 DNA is TGCGCCAGCAGCCCCCCCCCGAGCGGGGGCACAGATACGCAGTATTTT. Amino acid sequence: CASSPPPSGGTDTQYF.

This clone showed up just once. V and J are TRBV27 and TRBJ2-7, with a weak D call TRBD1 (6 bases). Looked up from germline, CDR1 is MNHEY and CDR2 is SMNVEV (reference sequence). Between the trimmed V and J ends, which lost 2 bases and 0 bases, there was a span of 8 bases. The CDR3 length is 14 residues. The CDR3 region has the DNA TGTGCCAGCAGTTTAGGGGACACCTCCTACGAGCAGTACTTC. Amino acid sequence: CASSLGDTSYEQYF.

The CDR3 loop is CASGGGGIYGYTF. Here the CDR3 DNA reads TGCGCCAGCGGCGGGGGCGGTATCTATGGCTACACCTTC. The rearrangement links TRBV10-2 to TRBJ1-2; D is perhaps TRBD1 (6 bases). The germline gives CDR1 WSHSY, CDR2 SAAADI. The CDR3 consists of 13 residues. V was cut by 8 bases and J by 4 bases, with 14 bases left in between.

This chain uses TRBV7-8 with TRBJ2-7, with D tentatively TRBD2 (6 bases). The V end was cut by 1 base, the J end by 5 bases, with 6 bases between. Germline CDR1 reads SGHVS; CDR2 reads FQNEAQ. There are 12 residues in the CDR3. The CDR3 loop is CASSLGGDEQYF. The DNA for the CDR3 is TGTGCCAGCAGCTTAGGCGGGGACGAGCAGTACTTC.

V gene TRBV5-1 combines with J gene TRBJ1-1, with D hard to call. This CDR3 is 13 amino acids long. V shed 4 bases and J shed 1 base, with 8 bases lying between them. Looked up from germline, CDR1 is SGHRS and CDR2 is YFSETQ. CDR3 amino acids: CASSPLSNTEAFF. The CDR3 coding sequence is TGCGCCAGCAGCCCCCTCTCGAACACTGAAGCTTTCTTT.

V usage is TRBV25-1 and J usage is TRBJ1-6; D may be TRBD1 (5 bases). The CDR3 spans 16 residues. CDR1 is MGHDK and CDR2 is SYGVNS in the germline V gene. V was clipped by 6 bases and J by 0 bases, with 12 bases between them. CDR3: CASSLRESSYNSPLHF. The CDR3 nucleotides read TGTGCCAGCAGCCTCAGGGAAAGCTCCTATAATTCACCCCTCCACTTT.

DNA of the CDR3: TGTGCCAGCAGTTTGGGGCTATCACCCCTCCACTTT. Translating it yields CASSLGLSPLHF. The rearrangement uses TRBV27 and TRBJ1-6, with D possibly TRBD1 on 5 matching bases. Germline CDR1 and CDR2: MNHEY and SMNVEV (reference sequence). The CDR3 loop spans 12 amino acids. Trimming took off 3 bases at V and 10 bases at J, with 7 bases between the two ends.

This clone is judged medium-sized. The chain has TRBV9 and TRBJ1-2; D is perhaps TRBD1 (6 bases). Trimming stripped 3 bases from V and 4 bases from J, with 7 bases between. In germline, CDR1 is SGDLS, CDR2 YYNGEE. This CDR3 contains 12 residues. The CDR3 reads CASSEDSYGYTF. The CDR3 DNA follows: TGTGCCAGCAGCGAGGACAGCTATGGCTACACCTTC.

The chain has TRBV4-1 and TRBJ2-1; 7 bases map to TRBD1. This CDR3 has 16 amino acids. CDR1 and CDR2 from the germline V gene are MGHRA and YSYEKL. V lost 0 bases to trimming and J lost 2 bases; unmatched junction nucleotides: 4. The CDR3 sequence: CASSQDRQGPYNEQFF. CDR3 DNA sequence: TGCGCCAGCAGCCAAGATAGACAGGGACCCTACAATGAGCAGTTCTTC.

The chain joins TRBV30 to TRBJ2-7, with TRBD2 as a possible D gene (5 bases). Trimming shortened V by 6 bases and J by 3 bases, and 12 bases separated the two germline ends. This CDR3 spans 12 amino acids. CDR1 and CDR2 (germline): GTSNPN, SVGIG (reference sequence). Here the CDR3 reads CACLDGNYEQYF. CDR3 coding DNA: TGTGCCTGCCTGGACGGGAACTACGAGCAGTACTTC. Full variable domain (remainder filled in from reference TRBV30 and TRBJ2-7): SQTIHQWPATLVQPVGSPLSLECTVEGTSNPNLYWYRQAAGRGLQLLFYSVGIGQISSEVPQNLSASRPQDRQFILSSKKLLLSDSGFYLCACLDGNYEQYFGPGTRLTVT.